This TCR beta chain is from a study of response to subunit inactivated influenza vaccine. This clonotype appeared a single time. The germline gene is not matched at one end of the junction; a read error may be the cause. A single record per CDR3 protein comes from TCRdb applying MiXCR to the RT-PCR reads. This table has hundreds of thousands of distinct CDR3 sequences, approximately 7.1% appearing once. The TCR was taken from a man between 50 and 69 years old who received an inactivated influenza vaccine. This specimen was PBMCs from blood, taken less than 30 months after vaccination.

CDR3 loop: CSVYATGEPFF. CDR3 in DNA: TGCAGCGTTTACGCGACCGGGGAGCCGTTTTTT. The gene calls are TRBV29-1 and TRBJ2-2, with D tentatively TRBD2 (5 bases). The CDR3 runs 11 residues. Per the germline V gene, CDR1 is SQVTM and CDR2 is ANQGSEA.